The rows below give T cell receptor beta chains drawn from one sample of a study of response to subunit inactivated influenza vaccine. TCRdb called the RT-PCR reads again in MiXCR, with one record for every CDR3 protein. The repertoire holds a few hundred thousand distinct CDR3 sequences, about 11% seen once, with 9.5% to 12% in the top ten. The same sample was also studied in work on T cells expressing NK-cell markers.

Sequences were derived from PBMCs from blood, sampled on the day of vaccination. The receptors shown here come from a man aged 50-59 years who received an inactivated influenza vaccine. Each CDR3 is given without its conserved first and last residue. Expanded clones get a size class; other rows say once, few or many, or leave the size out.

many | TRBJ2-7 | TRBV27 | ASSLRLAGGIHEQY
NA | TRBJ2-3 | TRBV18 | ASSRRGGIADTQY
few | TRBJ2-2 | TRBV12-3/TRBV12-4 | ASRTHRSGELF
NA | TRBJ2-1 | TRBV20-1 | SARRGGPVNEQF
few | TRBJ2-1 | TRBV7-2 | ASSPVWRDEQF
NA | TRBJ2-3 | TRBV5-1 | ASSLVKTSGSTDTQY
few | TRBJ2-2 | TRBV6-1 | ASLGRWAASGELF
NA | TRBJ2-1 | TRBV5-5 | ASSLGQGKYNEQF
few | TRBJ2-7 | TRBV10-3 | AISNRQGAYEQY
few | TRBJ1-5 | TRBV6-2/TRBV6-3 | ASSYANRGASNQPQH
NA | TRBJ2-2 | TRBV7-9 | ASSIRGYTGELF
few | TRBJ1-2 | TRBV14 | ASSQEGSRIYGYT
few | TRBJ2-7 | TRBV29-1 | SVVGYEQY
NA | TRBJ2-7 | TRBV7-8 | ASSLPGGSSYEQY
few | TRBJ2-1 | TRBV4-3 | ASSQRTGAHNEQF
NA | TRBJ2-1 | TRBV5-1 | ASSLGQKNNEQF
few | TRBJ2-7 | TRBV27 | ASSFSGLSPSYEQY
few | TRBJ2-3 | TRBV19 | ASSIRQGIADTQY
NA | TRBJ1-2 | TRBV4-3 | ASSNRKSSGQGYGYT
NA | TRBJ2-3 | TRBV7-2 | ASSLVSRGPLDTQY
many | TRBJ1-2 | TRBV20-1 | SAMGQGADGYT
NA | TRBJ2-7 | TRBV4-2 | ASSQTLATEQY
few | TRBJ2-7 | TRBV29-1 | SVDASGTHEQY
NA | TRBJ2-3 | TRBV28 | ASLNRGTDTQY
many | TRBJ2-7 | TRBV6-5 | ASSYAGYEQY
few | TRBJ2-2 | TRBV12-3/TRBV12-4 | ASGRNGELF
NA | TRBJ2-1 | TRBV6-1 | ASSLMTSGYNEQF
few | TRBJ2-5 | TRBV20-1 | SARFGKETQY
NA | TRBJ1-2 | TRBV7-2 | ASSLAVRDGYT
many | TRBJ2-3 | TRBV7-2 | ASSLAQRGSDTQY
few | TRBJ2-5 | TRBV27 | ASSLSWVGETQY
NA | TRBJ2-3 | TRBV4-2 | ASSQDLWTSVVDTQY
NA | TRBJ2-4 | TRBV12-3/TRBV12-4 | ASSQGTAKNIQY
few | TRBJ2-1 | TRBV29-1 | SVPFSTGTSNEQF
NA | TRBJ2-7 | TRBV5-6 | ASSLGGGREQY
few | TRBJ2-3 | TRBV19 | ASSLRTGDTQY
NA | TRBJ1-2 | TRBV4-3 | ASSQDDREEYGYT
NA | TRBJ1-3 | TRBV12-3/TRBV12-4 | ASSLNRFSGNTIY
few | TRBJ1-1 | TRBV5-1 | ASSPTQGRSTEAF
NA | TRBJ1-2 | TRBV18 | ASSPEGEYGYT
NA | TRBJ2-3 | TRBV5-1 | ASRAGTASTDTQY
NA | TRBJ1-2 | TRBV5-1 | ASSLESPEDYGYT
few | TRBJ2-5 | TRBV5-1 | ASSPGTSGLATQY
NA | TRBJ2-1 | TRBV4-3 | ASSPRVALPLIEQF
NA | TRBJ1-1 | TRBV7-6 | ASSSGQGLNTEAF
few | TRBJ2-3 | TRBV7-2 | ASSLQALDPTDTQY
NA | TRBJ1-1 | TRBV28 | ASKVWGMHTEAF
few | TRBJ2-2 | TRBV12-3/TRBV12-4 | ASSTSASGRAKTGELF